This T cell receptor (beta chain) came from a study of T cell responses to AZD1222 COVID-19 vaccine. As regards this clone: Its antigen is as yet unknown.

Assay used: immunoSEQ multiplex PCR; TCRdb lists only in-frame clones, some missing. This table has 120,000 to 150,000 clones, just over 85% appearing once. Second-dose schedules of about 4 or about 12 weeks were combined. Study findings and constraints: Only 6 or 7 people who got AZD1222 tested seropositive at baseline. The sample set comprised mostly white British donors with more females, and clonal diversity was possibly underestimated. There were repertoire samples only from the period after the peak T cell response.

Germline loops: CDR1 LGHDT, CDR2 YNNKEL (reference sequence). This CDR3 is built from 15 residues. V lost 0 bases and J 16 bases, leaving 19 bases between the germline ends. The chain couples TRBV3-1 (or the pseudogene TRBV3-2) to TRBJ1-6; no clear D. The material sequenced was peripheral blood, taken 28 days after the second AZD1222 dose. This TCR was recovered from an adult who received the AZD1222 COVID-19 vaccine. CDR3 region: CASSQDIVSLYTLHF. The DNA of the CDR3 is TGTGCCAGCAGCCAAGATATTGTCAGCCTCTATACTCTCCACTTT.